What follows are 9 T cell receptor beta chains derived from one specimen sequenced in a study of T-cell memory formation after mild COVID-19. In TCRdb, the 5' RACE reads were re-called with MiXCR into one record per CDR3 protein. This table holds some 490,000 distinct CDR3 sequences, about 20% found once. Specimen: PBMCs or a T cell subset sorted from them (not recorded which). All receptors come from an adult woman who had mild COVID-19 (a few samples of this study predate the infection). Cell type and time point are not known.

In its sample, this clonotype was seen a few times. The junction and the germline gene differ at one end; a read error may be behind it. The J gene is TRBJ2-1, the V gene TRBV7-9; TRBD1 agrees at 7 bases. In germline, CDR1 is SEHNR, CDR2 FQNEAQ (reference sequence). The CDR3 has 13 amino acids. CDR3: CASSRPAQGVMIF. As DNA, the CDR3 is TGTGCCAGCAGTCGTCCCGCGCAGGGGGTAATGATCTTC.

This clonotype was counted a few times. The chain has TRBV6-5 and TRBJ2-5, with D tentatively TRBD2 (6 bases). From germline, CDR1 is MNHEY and CDR2 SVGAGI. CDR3 length: 16 amino acids. Trimming removed 7 bases from V and 5 bases from J, with 23 bases in between. The CDR3 DNA reads TGTGCCAGCAAGGAGTGGACGGGAGTGCCATCCGAGACCCAGTACTTC. Amino acids: CASKEWTGVPSETQYF.

This clonotype was counted between two and nine times. CDR3 nucleotide sequence: TGTGCCATCAGTGGATTCTCAGGGTTCTACGAGCAGTACTTC. It codes for CAISGFSGFYEQYF. This chain links TRBV10-3 with TRBJ2-7; perhaps TRBD1 as D (5 bases). The CDR3 loop spans 14 amino acids. The ends were cut back, 4 bases at V and 3 bases at J, with 13 bases in the middle. CDR1 is ENHRY, CDR2 SYGVKD, per germline.

This clonotype was seen a few times. The chain carries TRBV21-1 and TRBJ2-1. TRBV21-1 constitutes a pseudogene. CDR3 length equals 17 residues. CDR3 in amino acids: CASSLHKGRVTYNEQFF. The CDR3 bases are TGTGCCAGCAGCCTCCATAAGGGTCGAGTCACCTACAATGAGCAGTTCTTC.

This clonotype was seen more than once but under ten times. This sequence joins TRBV2 and TRBJ2-1; D uncertain. The CDR3 contains 14 residues. The germline gives CDR1 SNHLY, CDR2 FYNNEI. V lost 3 bases and J 8 bases, leaving 14 bases between the germline ends. CDR3 sequence (DNA): TGTGCCAGCAGTGAGCCCCCCCTCGCGTATGAGCAGTTCTTC. Protein: CASSEPPLAYEQFF. Combining the CDR3 with reference TRBV2 and TRBJ2-1 gives the whole variable domain EPEVTQTPSHQVTQMGQEVILRCVPISNHLYFYWYRQILGQKVEFLVSFYNNEISEKSEIFDDQFSVERPDGSNFTLKIRSTKLEDSAMYFCASSEPPLAYEQFFGPGTRLTVL.

Many counts were recorded for this clonotype. This chain connects TRBV5-1 to TRBJ2-5, with TRBD2 matching over 8 bases. The germline CDR1 and CDR2 sequences are SGHRS and YFSETQ. The J segment lost 5 bases and the V segment lost 1 base, leaving 4 bases of the junction unmatched. The CDR3 extends over 14 amino acids. The chain's CDR3 is CASSLPAGVETQYF. Here the CDR3 DNA reads TGCGCCAGCAGCTTGCCAGCGGGGGTGGAGACCCAGTACTTC.

The J gene is TRBJ2-1, the V gene TRBV5-5; unclear D gene. Germline CDR1 SGHKS, CDR2 YYEKEE (reference sequence). CDR3 length: 13 amino acids. The V gene lost 0 bases and the J gene lost 8 bases, with 9 bases spanning the gap. As DNA, the CDR3 is TGTGCCAGCAGCTTGGGGCGGCCCGATGAGCAGTTCTTC. It encodes CASSLGRPDEQFF.

The V and J genes are TRBV9 and TRBJ2-7, with 10 bases that match TRBD2. CDR1 is SGDLS, CDR2 YYNGEE, per germline. This CDR3 spans 14 amino acids. V trimming: 3 bases; J trimming: 5 bases; junction bases outside the gene matches: 5. This CDR3 reads CASSGEREGDEQYF. The CDR3 coding sequence is TGTGCCAGCAGCGGAGAGCGGGAGGGTGACGAGCAGTACTTC.

This clonotype was picked up many times. The chain links TRBV12-3 or TRBV12-4 to TRBJ1-2; no clear D gene. The CDR3 covers 15 residues. V was pared by 3 bases and J by 0 bases, with 11 bases between. CDR3 in amino acids: CASSLREAPNYGYTF. CDR3 sequence (DNA): TGTGCCAGCAGTTTGAGGGAGGCGCCTAACTATGGCTACACCTTC.